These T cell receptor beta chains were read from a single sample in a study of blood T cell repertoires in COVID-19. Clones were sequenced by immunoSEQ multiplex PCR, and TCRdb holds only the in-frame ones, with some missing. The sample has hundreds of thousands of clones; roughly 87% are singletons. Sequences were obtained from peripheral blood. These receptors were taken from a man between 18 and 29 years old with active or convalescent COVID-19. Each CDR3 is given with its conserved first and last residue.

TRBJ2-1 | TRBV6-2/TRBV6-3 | CASSYPRGGYYNEQFF
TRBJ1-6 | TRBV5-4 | CASSLKGVTNSPLHF
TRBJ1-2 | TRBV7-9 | CASSLEGASYGYTF
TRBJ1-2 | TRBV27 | CASSLTNNYGYTF
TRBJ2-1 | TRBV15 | CATSRGQGIYNEQFF
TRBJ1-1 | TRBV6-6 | CASSGTPQGGEAFF
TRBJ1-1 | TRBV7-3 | CASSFGRMNTEAFF
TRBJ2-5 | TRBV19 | CASSDRGRQETQYF
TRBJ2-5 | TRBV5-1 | CASSWAAGTALEETQYF
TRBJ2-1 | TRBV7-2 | CASSSDRGINNNEQFF
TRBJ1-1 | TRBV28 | CASSPGLYNTEAFF
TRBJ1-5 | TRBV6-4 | CASSDSGGGRQPQHF
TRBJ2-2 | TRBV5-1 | CASSLALAGNTGELFF
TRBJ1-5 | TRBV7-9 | CASGTTAKNQPQHF
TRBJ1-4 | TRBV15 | CATSGGERPKLFF
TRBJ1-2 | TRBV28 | CASSSGDSGYGYTF
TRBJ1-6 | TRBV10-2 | CASRWTASLINSPLHF
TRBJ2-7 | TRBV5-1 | CASSLGTGASEQYF
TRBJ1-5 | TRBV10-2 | CASSELRDRGEQHF
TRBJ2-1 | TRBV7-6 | CASSDGTSGFSYNEQFF
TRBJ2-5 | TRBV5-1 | CASSFPGGETQYF
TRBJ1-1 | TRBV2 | CASTPGQGTEAFF
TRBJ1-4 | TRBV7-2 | CASSLEAEVANNEKLFF
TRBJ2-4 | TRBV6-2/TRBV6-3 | CASNPRRGEDIQYF
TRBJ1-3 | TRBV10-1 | CASSGRSSGNTIYF
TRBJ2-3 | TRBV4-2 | CASSHPAGEKGGDTQYF
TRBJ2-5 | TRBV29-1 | CSVVTGGKETQYF
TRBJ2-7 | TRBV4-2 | CASSQDERGMSSYEQYF
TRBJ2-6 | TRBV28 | CASSLTGAFDAGANVLTF